One sample yielded the 19 T cell receptor beta chains listed below, sequenced in a study of neurological immune-mediated disorders. MiXCR was run by TCRdb on the 5' RACE reads, yielding one entry per CDR3 protein. The sample contains approximately 30,000 distinct CDR3 sequences, 20% to 25% of which appear only once. The sample taken for sequencing was PBMCs. The receptors were gathered from a woman aged 55-70 years in good health.

This clonotype was recorded at least ten times. The V and J genes are TRBV5-1 and TRBJ2-5, with TRBD2 matching 10 bases. Germline V gives CDR1 SGHRS, CDR2 YFSETQ. V gave up 2 bases and J gave up 4 bases; unmatched junction bases: 5. The CDR3 has 15 residues. In DNA, the CDR3 is TGCGCCAGCAGCTTTCAACTAGCGGGACGAGAGACCCAGTACTTC. It specifies CASSFQLAGRETQYF. Complete variable domain (other parts from reference TRBV5-1 and TRBJ2-5): KAGVTQTPRYLIKTRGQQVTLSCSPISGHRSVSWYQQTPGQGLQFLFEYFSETQRNKGNFPGRFSGRQFSNSRSEMNVSTLELGDSALYLCASSFQLAGRETQYFGPGTRLLVL.

This clonotype is a singleton in its sample. Germline is not matched at one junction end, which may reflect a read error. The V call is TRBV6-5, the J call TRBJ1-1; D remains ambiguous. The CDR3 has 13 amino acids. The germline V gene has CDR1 MNHEY and CDR2 SVGAGI. The CDR3 here is CASSYEAWTEALF. CDR3 coding DNA: TGTGCGAGCAGTTACGAAGCGTGGACTGAAGCTCTCTTT.

This clonotype was found many times. This rearrangement joins TRBV29-1 to TRBJ2-3; D is perhaps TRBD1 (6 bases). The CDR3 is 13 amino acids. Trimming pared 7 bases from V and 5 bases from J, leaving 16 bases between. Per germline, CDR1 SQVTM and CDR2 ANQGSEA. CDR3 sequence reads: CSDRTRGVDTQYF. CDR3 bases: TGCAGCGACCGAACCAGGGGCGTAGATACGCAGTATTTT.

There are many counts of this clonotype. J is TRBJ1-6 and V is TRBV6-2 or TRBV6-3; D is perhaps TRBD1 (6 bases). Trimming removed 6 bases at V and 6 bases at J, with 12 bases between. The CDR3 covers 14 residues. CDR1 MNHEY and CDR2 SVGEGT come from the germline V gene. Here the CDR3 reads CASSEQGTNSPLHF. In DNA, the CDR3 is TGTGCCAGCAGCGAACAGGGAACTAATTCACCCCTCCACTTT.

The chain recombines TRBV7-2 with TRBJ2-3, with 9 positions matching TRBD2. The CDR3 consists of 16 residues. The junction had 4 bases not matched to a gene; V was cut back by 1 base and J by 2 bases. Germline lookup yields CDR1 SGHTA and CDR2 FQGNSA. CDR3 nucleotide sequence: TGTGCCAGCAGCTTAGTAGCGGGGGCCTACACAGATACGCAGTATTTT. Its translation: CASSLVAGAYTDTQYF.

This clonotype appeared many times. The rearrangement joins TRBV20-1 to TRBJ2-1; D gene ambiguous. With 3 bases removed from V and 7 bases from J, the gap between germline ends came to 7 bases. This CDR3 spans 11 amino acids. Germline lookup yields CDR1 DFQATT and CDR2 SNEGSKA (reference sequence). The CDR3 DNA reads as TGCAGTGCTAGCGGTATGAATGAGCAGTTCTTC. Its protein product is CSASGMNEQFF.

This clonotype was seen repeatedly, ten times or more. This chain links TRBV3-1 with TRBJ2-3; D may be TRBD2 (6 bases). The CDR3 sequence is 16 residues long. CDR1 LGHDT and CDR2 YNNKEL come from the germline V gene (reference sequence). Trimming left V 1 base short and J 0 bases short, with 11 bases between. CDR3 nucleotide sequence: TGTGCCAGCAGCCAAGGCGGGGCCGCTAGCACAGATACGCAGTATTTT. Translated: CASSQGGAASTDTQYF.

This clonotype appeared many times. This chain links TRBV4-3 with TRBJ1-1; tentatively, D is TRBD1 (6 bases). CDR3 length: 15 amino acids. CDR1 is LGHNA and CDR2 is YSLEER in the germline V gene. V was cut by 0 bases and J by 0 bases, with 8 bases left in between. The chain's CDR3 is CASSQDGGMNTEAFF. The CDR3 bases are TGCGCCAGCAGCCAAGATGGGGGCATGAACACTGAAGCTTTCTTT.

As for this clonotype: The junction departs from germline at one end; a sequencing error may be responsible. The chain is built from TRBV7-3 and TRBJ1-1; tentatively, D is TRBD1 (6 bases). CDR1 is SGHTA and CDR2 is FQGTGA in the germline V gene. This CDR3 region has 13 residues. The CDR3 DNA reads as TGTGCCAGCAGCTCACGGGGGGGCATTGAATCTTTCTTT. It yields the protein CASSSRGGIESFF.

This clonotype was counted many times. V usage is TRBV18 and J usage is TRBJ2-1; 9 bases map to TRBD1. The CDR3 runs 14 residues. V shed 2 bases and J 15 bases; nucleotides not matched to a gene: 11. Germline CDR1 is KGHSH and CDR2 is LQKENI. CDR3 DNA sequence: TGTGCCAGCTCACCAGGACAGGGGAATCAAGGCCTGTTCTTC. This encodes CASSPGQGNQGLFF.

This clonotype was seen ten or more times. This sequence joins TRBV5-1 and TRBJ2-5; TRBD2 might be the D (5 bases). Looked up from germline, CDR1 is SGHRS and CDR2 is YFSETQ. CDR3 length: 14 amino acids. V lost 1 base and J lost 1, with 8 bases in between. CDR3 amino acids: CASSLIAGQETQYF. The CDR3 DNA is TGCGCCAGCAGCTTGATCGCGGGCCAAGAGACCCAGTACTTC.

By its share, this clonotype is large. The chain links TRBV2 to TRBJ2-2; D not resolved. Per the germline V gene, CDR1 is SNHLY and CDR2 is FYNNEI. This CDR3 region has 15 residues. The germline V and J ends were trimmed by 6 bases and 3 bases, with 14 bases remaining between them. The CDR3 bases are TGTGCCAGCAGGAGAAGGGTTGCCGACACCGGGGAGCTGTTTTTT. It encodes CASRRRVADTGELFF.

This clonotype was detected many times. The chain is built from TRBV6-2 or TRBV6-3 and TRBJ2-1; D is perhaps TRBD1 or TRBD2 (6 bases each). V lost 2 bases, J lost 4 bases, and 12 bases lay in between. Germline CDR1 reads MNHEY; CDR2 reads SVGEGT. This CDR3 spans 15 amino acids. CDR3 bases: TGTGCCAGCAGTTACGGTCGGGGGCGGTACAATGAGCAGTTCTTC. The encoded protein is CASSYGRGRYNEQFF.

The rearrangement joins TRBV6-1 to TRBJ2-7; 7 positions agree with TRBD2. CDR3 length equals 14 residues. CDR1 is MNHNS, CDR2 SASEGT, per germline. V shed 5 bases and J 1 base; nucleotides not matched to a gene: 5. The CDR3 region is CASSPRRESYEQYF. DNA of the CDR3: TGTGCCAGCAGTCCTCGGCGGGAGTCCTACGAGCAGTACTTC.

This clonotype was seen at least ten times. The chain joins TRBV28 to TRBJ1-2; weak D call: TRBD1 (5 bases). This CDR3 region has 14 residues. CDR1 and CDR2 from the germline V gene are MDHEN and SYDVKM. Trimming removed 6 bases at V and 1 base at J, with 12 bases between. CDR3 in DNA: TGTGCCAGCAGATACTGGGGGAGTAACTATGGCTACACCTTC. Translation: CASRYWGSNYGYTF.

J is TRBJ2-1 and V is TRBV28; possible D gene TRBD1, 5 bases. Germline values: CDR1 MDHEN, CDR2 SYDVKM. Trimming shortened V by 5 bases and J by 3 bases, and 17 bases separated the two germline ends. The CDR3 runs 16 residues. The CDR3 sequence is CASSPARPTDYNEQFF. CDR3 in DNA: TGTGCCAGCAGTCCCGCCCGCCCGACAGACTACAATGAGCAGTTCTTC.

There are many counts of this clonotype. The rearrangement joins TRBV5-6 to TRBJ2-7, with D perhaps assigned TRBD1 or TRBD2 (6 bases each). The CDR3 covers 19 residues. Germline values: CDR1 SGHDT, CDR2 YYEEEE. V was shortened by 1 base and J by 7 bases, with 30 bases between the two germline ends. CDR3 region: CASSLRLDMWGARMGEQYF. CDR3 bases: TGTGCCAGCAGCTTGCGGCTTGATATGTGGGGGGCTCGAATGGGGGAGCAGTACTTC.

This clonotype has ten or more counts. The rearrangement joins TRBV19 to TRBJ1-2; the D is unclear. Germline CDR1 and CDR2: LNHDA and SQIVND (reference sequence). Trimming stripped 9 bases from V and 4 bases from J, with 21 bases between. There are 15 residues in the CDR3. This CDR3 is CASVPYETLGYGYTF. In DNA, the CDR3 is TGTGCCAGCGTACCTTATGAGACTCTTGGCTATGGCTACACCTTC.

By proportion, this clonotype is medium-sized. V usage is TRBV15 and J usage is TRBJ1-2; D uncertain. This CDR3 has 13 amino acids. Trimming pared 0 bases from V and 5 bases from J, leaving 7 bases between. The germline gives CDR1 LNHNV, CDR2 YYDKDF (reference sequence). CDR3 coding DNA: TGTGCCACCAGCAGAGATCTTAAGTATGGCTACACCTTC. This gives the protein CATSRDLKYGYTF.